This record covers a single T cell receptor beta chain. CDR1 and CDR2 (germline): SGDLS, YYNGEE. V gave up 4 bases and J gave up 7 bases; unmatched junction bases: 14. The CDR3 contains 18 residues. These data are taken from a study of blood T cell repertoires in COVID-19. Recruits, aged roughly 18 to 89 years, lived in around 24 US areas. Sequenced by immunoSEQ multiplex PCR; TCRdb stores in-frame clones only, minus some. In the table there are a few hundred thousand clones, 70% to 90% of which are singletons. This chain joins TRBV9 and TRBJ2-3; 14 bases are a match to TRBD2. The sequence derives from a woman aged 18-29 years who had been exposed to COVID-19. Specimen: PBMCs or T cells enriched from blood (not recorded which). For the CDR3, the DNA is TGTGCCAGCAGCCTACGGACCGGGACTAGCGGGGGTAGGCATACGCAGTATTTT. Its protein is CASSLRTGTSGGRHTQYF.